The sequence of this TCR beta chain was determined in a study of graft-versus-host responses after intestinal transplantation. Overall study: Every one of the recipients received anti-thymocyte globulin induction and afterwards took tacrolimus and steroids for around three years.

A word on this clone: Antigen specificity is unknown.

The CDR3 sequence is 16 residues long. V lost 3 bases and J lost 2, with 15 bases in between. Germline values: CDR1 SGHTA, CDR2 FQGNSA. The assay was immunoSEQ multiplex PCR, and TCRdb's table has in-frame clones only and misses some. The sample has 100,000 to 140,000 clones; about 87% are singletons. Sequenced material: unstimulated CD4+ T cells sorted from spleen or lymph node cells, taken before transplant. The receptor was derived from a human donor who was the organ donor for an intestinal transplant. The chain is built from TRBV7-2 and TRBJ2-3; maybe TRBD2 (7 bases). CDR3: CASSLLLAGATDTQYF. In DNA, the CDR3 is TGTGCCAGCAGCTTGCTACTCGCGGGGGCCACAGATACGCAGTATTTT.